The 5 T cell receptor beta chains given below trace back to one sample, sequenced in a study of shared clonotypes between healthy human individuals. TCRdb's table, derived via immunoSEQ multiplex PCR, lists solely in-frame clones and lacks some. This table holds about 480,000 clones, 60% to 80% found once. The specimen sequenced was PBMCs. These TCRs come from a woman aged 40 to 49 in good health. Some clones in this sample may be carry-over from other donors' samples.

The rearrangement links TRBV7-2 to TRBJ2-7; tentative D call: TRBD1 (6 bases). Per the germline V gene, CDR1 is SGHTA and CDR2 is FQGNSA. The CDR3 runs to 15 residues. Trimming left V 1 base short and J 4 bases short, with 14 bases between. The CDR3, as DNA: TGTGCCAGCAGCTTAGGGATGTCAGGGGATTACGAGCAGTACTTC. Protein: CASSLGMSGDYEQYF. The full variable domain, in which reference TRBV7-2 and TRBJ2-7 provide the parts outside the CDR3, is GAGVSQSPSNKVTEKGKDVELRCDPISGHTALYWYRQSLGQGLEFLIYFQGNSAPDKSGLPSDRFSAERTGGSVSTLTIQRTQQEDSAVYLCASSLGMSGDYEQYFGPGTRLTVT.

This sequence joins TRBV29-1 and TRBJ2-7; D could derive from TRBD1 or TRBD2 (6 bases each). The CDR3 loop spans 13 amino acids. From germline, CDR1 is SQVTM and CDR2 ANQGSEA. Trimming pared 5 bases from V and 0 bases from J, leaving 11 bases between. CDR3 sequence: CSVKGGSSYEQYF. CDR3 DNA sequence: TGCAGCGTTAAAGGGGGGAGCTCCTACGAGCAGTACTTC.

J is TRBJ2-7 and V is TRBV29-1; 9 bases line up with TRBD1. Per the germline V gene, CDR1 is SQVTM and CDR2 is ANQGSEA. V was pared by 1 base and J by 5 bases, with 6 bases of the junction left unmatched. The CDR3 is 14 amino acids. This chain's CDR3 is CSVEATGGPHEQYF. The CDR3 region has the DNA TGCAGCGTTGAAGCCACAGGGGGCCCTCACGAGCAGTACTTC.

CDR3 sequence reads: CASSGTGGHQETQYF. The CDR3 region has the DNA TGTGCCAGCAGCGGGACAGGGGGGCACCAAGAGACCCAGTACTTC. The chain carries TRBV28 and TRBJ2-5; TRBD1 matches 11 bases. Germline loops: CDR1 MDHEN, CDR2 SYDVKM. CDR3 length equals 15 residues. The J segment lost 0 bases and the V segment lost 6 bases, leaving 3 bases of the junction unmatched. The complete variable domain, with remaining parts taken from reference TRBV28 and TRBJ2-5, reads DVKVTQSSRYLVKRTGEKVFLECVQDMDHENMFWYRQDPGLGLRLIYFSYDVKMKEKGDIPEGYSVSREKKERFSLILESASTNQTSMYLCASSGTGGHQETQYFGPGTRLLVL.

The chain couples TRBV10-2 to TRBJ2-2; D may be TRBD1 (6 bases). This CDR3 is 15 amino acids long. Germline V gene data show CDR1 as WSHSY and CDR2 as SAAADI. Deletions cut 3 bases from V and 4 bases from J, with 12 bases between. The CDR3 loop reads CASSDYRASTGELFF. In nucleotides, the CDR3 is TGCGCCAGCAGTGATTACAGGGCGAGCACCGGGGAGCTGTTTTTT.